Listed below are T cell receptor beta chains from one sample, sequenced in a study of cytomegalovirus exposure and HLA in healthy donors. Sequencing used immunoSEQ multiplex PCR; TCRdb keeps in-frame clones, though not all of them. The sample carries over 150,000 clones, about 86% recorded once. Sequenced material: PBMCs. The receptors derive from a woman aged 25 to 39 in good health and CMV-seronegative. Each CDR3 is given with its conserved first and last residue. Each record gives: D gene, V gene, clone size, J gene, CDR3 DNA, CDR3 protein. D genes are given only for firm matches. The size of a clone is reported for some rows only, either as once, few or many, or as a class for expanded clones.

TRBD2	TRBV6-5	NA	TRBJ2-1	TGTGCCAGCAGTTATAGGACTAGCGGGGTCAATGAGCAGTTCTTC	CASSYRTSGVNEQFF
NA	TRBV5-1	NA	TRBJ2-7	TGCGCCAGCAGCTTGGATGTGGGCGTTAGCTACGAGCAGTACTTC	CASSLDVGVSYEQYF
NA	TRBV7-6	NA	TRBJ2-5	TGTGCCAGCAGCCCCGGGGGCCCCGAAGAGACCCAGTACTTC	CASSPGGPEETQYF
NA	TRBV9	NA	TRBJ2-3	TGTGCCAGCAGCCGCACAGATACGCAGTATTTT	CASSRTDTQYF
TRBD2	TRBV27	NA	TRBJ2-7	TGTGCCAGCAGGCGGGGGACTAGCGGGGTCTACGAGCAGTACTTC	CASRRGTSGVYEQYF
NA	TRBV30	once	TRBJ2-7	TGTGCCTGGAGTGTCGAGGGGGCGGGGCCTACATCCCGCGAGCAGTACTTC	CAWSVEGAGPTSREQYF
NA	TRBV6-5	NA	TRBJ2-5	TGTGCCAGCAGCTTGGAGTTACAAGAGACCCAGTACTTC	CASSLELQETQYF
NA	TRBV2	NA	TRBJ1-4	TGTGCCAGCAGCCCTACGGACCGACGAAATGAAAAACTGTTTTTT	CASSPTDRRNEKLFF
TRBD2	TRBV28	NA	TRBJ2-7	TGTGCCAGCACCCCTAGCGGGAGCTCCTACGAGCAGTACTTC	CASTPSGSSYEQYF
NA	TRBV7-9	NA	TRBJ1-1	TGTGCCAGCAGCCCTGACAGTATAAACACTGAAGCTTTCTTT	CASSPDSINTEAFF
NA	TRBV6-5	NA	TRBJ1-1	TGTGCCAGCAGTTACTCGGGCGGGGAGGGCACTGAAGCTTTCTTT	CASSYSGGEGTEAFF
NA	TRBV7-2	NA	TRBJ2-3	TGTGCCAGCAGCGCGAAGAGGGCAGATACGCAGTATTTT	CASSAKRADTQYF
NA	TRBV18	NA	TRBJ1-1	TGTGCCAGCTCACCTAGTAAGGCGGGCACTGAAGCTTTCTTT	CASSPSKAGTEAFF
TRBD1	TRBV27	NA	TRBJ1-2	TGTGCCAGCAGCCTGCACCGGGACAGGGCTAACTATGGCTACACCTTC	CASSLHRDRANYGYTF
NA	TRBV10-3	NA	TRBJ1-2	TGTGCCATCAGTGAGCGGGGCCACGACTATGGCTACACCTTC	CAISERGHDYGYTF
NA	TRBV10-3	NA	TRBJ2-3	TGTGCCATCAGTGAGTCGAACTCGCGGGAATTTGGAGATACGCAGTATTTT	CAISESNSREFGDTQYF
TRBD1	TRBV9	NA	TRBJ1-2	TGTGCCAGCAGCGTAGGTGGGAGGGCAGGGGGCTACTATGGCTACACCTTC	CASSVGGRAGGYYGYTF
TRBD1	TRBV25-1	NA	TRBJ1-1	TGTGCCAGCAGTGACTGGGGACAGACTACTTTCTTT	CASSDWGQTTFF
NA	TRBV28	NA	TRBJ2-3	TGTGCCAGCAGTTCCCCCCCGACCGGGGCAGATACGCAGTATTTT	CASSSPPTGADTQYF